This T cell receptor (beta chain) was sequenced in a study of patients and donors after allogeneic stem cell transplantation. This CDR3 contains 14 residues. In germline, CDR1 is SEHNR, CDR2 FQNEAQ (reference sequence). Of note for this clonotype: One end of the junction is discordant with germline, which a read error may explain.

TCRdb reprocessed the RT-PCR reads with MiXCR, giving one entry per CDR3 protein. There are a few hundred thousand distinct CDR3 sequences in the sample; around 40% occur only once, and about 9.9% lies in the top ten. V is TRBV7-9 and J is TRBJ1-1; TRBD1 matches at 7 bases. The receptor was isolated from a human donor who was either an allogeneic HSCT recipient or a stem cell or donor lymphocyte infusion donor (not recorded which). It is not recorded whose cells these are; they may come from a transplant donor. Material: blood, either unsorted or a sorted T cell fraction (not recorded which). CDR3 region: CASRLRGQNTEAFF. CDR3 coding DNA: TGTGCCAGCCGCTTAAGGGGGCAGAACACTGAAGCTTTCTTT.